Here is one T cell receptor (beta chain) with its context. These data belong to a study of T cells in Graves' hyperthyroidism and ophthalmopathy. The TCR beta CDR3 regions underwent amplification using RNA transcripts as the source. RT-PCR in the first round (using the HTBI primer set) targeted the TCR CDR3. A single record per CDR3 protein comes from TCRdb applying MiXCR to the multiplex PCR reads. The sample records 550,000 to 700,000 distinct CDR3 sequences, 46% being singletons. Trimming took 6 bases from V and 11 from J, leaving 13 bases between them. Germline lookup yields CDR1 SGHTA and CDR2 FQGTGA. The CDR3 runs 12 residues.

This sequence originates from an adult woman with Graves' disease, either hyperthyroidism or ophthalmopathy (not recorded which). The chain is built from TRBV7-3 and TRBJ1-4, with a possible D match to TRBD1 (6 bases). The sample comprised peripheral blood or thyroid tissue (not recorded which). This CDR3 is CASRLTGTKLFF. CDR3 DNA sequence: TGTGCCAGCAGACTAACAGGGACGAAACTGTTTTTT.